Listed here are 17 T cell receptor beta chains from one sample, sequenced in a study of T cell repertoires in cytomegalovirus infection. TCRdb reanalysed the reads using MiXCR and keeps one entry per CDR3 protein. The data contain around 550,000 distinct CDR3 sequences, about 26% of them singletons. The sequencing input was PBMCs. Source of these receptors: a human donor in good health (CMV status not recorded). Some clones in this sample may be carry-over from other donors' samples.

The chain carries TRBV6-6 and TRBJ2-1, with 12 bases that match TRBD2. The CDR3 has 13 residues. The ends lost 11 bases at V and 9 bases at J; junction bases unmatched: 8. Germline-derived CDR1 and CDR2 are MNHNY and SVGAGI (reference sequence). CDR3 nucleotides: TGTGCCTCTCTAGCGGGAGGGCGGGCTGAGCAGTTCTTC. Protein sequence: CASLAGGRAEQFF.

The sample holds one count of this clonotype. V is TRBV10-2 and J is TRBJ1-2; D gene ambiguous. Germline assignment: CDR1 WSHSY and CDR2 SAAADI. The CDR3 covers 12 residues. Trimming removed 8 bases at V and 8 bases at J, with 15 bases between. The CDR3 DNA is TGCGCCAGCGGCTCGACTCCGACAGGCTACACCTTC. Its protein is CASGSTPTGYTF.

This clonotype appeared many times. This chain uses TRBV7-2 with TRBJ1-4; D is uncertain. The CDR3 consists of 15 residues. Germline CDR1 is SGHTA and CDR2 is FQGNSA. Trimming removed 6 bases at V and 0 bases at J, with 11 bases between. The CDR3 is CASRSRPATNEKLFF. The DNA for the CDR3 is TGTGCCAGCAGAAGCCGTCCAGCAACTAATGAAAAACTGTTTTTT.

The chain recombines TRBV7-3 with TRBJ1-6; D is unresolved. The germline CDR1 and CDR2 sequences are SGHTA and FQGTGA. This CDR3 spans 15 amino acids. V was cut by 1 base and J by 8 bases, with 12 bases left in between. The CDR3 region is CASSLIPGNDSPLHF. The DNA for the CDR3 is TGTGCCAGCAGCTTAATACCGGGGAACGATTCACCCCTCCACTTT.

J is TRBJ1-5 and V is TRBV6-6; D unclear. There are 15 residues in the CDR3. V lost 2 bases to trimming and J lost 6 bases, with 14 bases between them. Germline V gene data show CDR1 as MNHNY and CDR2 as SVGAGI (reference sequence). The CDR3 is CASSYNLRAGQPQHF. The CDR3, as DNA: TGTGCCAGCAGTTACAATCTTCGGGCGGGTCAGCCCCAGCATTTT.

The chain carries TRBV6-2 or TRBV6-3 and TRBJ2-7, with 10 bases lining up with TRBD2. V lost 5 bases and J lost 8; bases outside the gene matches: 12. The CDR3 runs to 15 residues. Germline values: CDR1 MNHEY, CDR2 SVGEGT. The CDR3 protein is CASSEFGLADTKQYF. CDR3 coding DNA: TGTGCCAGCAGTGAATTCGGACTAGCGGACACGAAGCAGTACTTC.

The genes are TRBV7-2 and TRBJ1-2; D may be TRBD1 (5 bases). The ends were cut back, 4 bases at V and 8 bases at J, with 14 bases in the middle. Germline CDR1 SGHTA, CDR2 FQGNSA. The CDR3 loop spans 13 amino acids. CDR3 region: CASSSTGTSGYTF. In nucleotides, the CDR3 is TGTGCCAGCAGCTCAACCGGGACGTCAGGCTACACCTTC.

The CDR3 region is CASGGTAPYEQYF. In DNA, the CDR3 is TGTGCCAGCGGAGGGACGGCACCCTACGAGCAGTACTTC. V and J are TRBV28 and TRBJ2-7; tentatively, D is TRBD2 (6 bases). Germline V gene data show CDR1 as MDHEN and CDR2 as SYDVKM. The CDR3 has 13 residues. Trimming took 8 bases from V and 2 from J, leaving 13 bases between them.

This clonotype was detected ten times or more. In nucleotides, the CDR3 is TGTGCCAGCAGCTTAGGCAGTGTGGGGGAAAAACTGTTTTTT. Its protein product is CASSLGSVGEKLFF. The chain links TRBV7-8 to TRBJ1-4; the D is unclear. The V and J ends lost 1 base and 8 bases respectively, with 11 bases between them. Germline V gene sequence: CDR1 SGHVS, CDR2 FQNEAQ. This CDR3 comprises 14 residues.

V is TRBV6-6 and J is TRBJ2-7, with 7 positions matching TRBD2. This CDR3 has 15 amino acids. Looked up from germline, CDR1 is MNHNY and CDR2 is SVGAGI (reference sequence). The J segment lost 4 bases and the V segment lost 7 bases, leaving 13 bases of the junction unmatched. This CDR3 reads CASIRGGSVGYEQYF. As DNA, the CDR3 is TGTGCCAGCATCAGAGGCGGGAGTGTGGGATACGAGCAGTACTTC.

This sequence joins TRBV4-3 and TRBJ1-5; D uncertain. From germline, CDR1 is LGHNA and CDR2 YSLEER. V was cut by 1 base and J by 2 bases, with 12 bases left in between. The CDR3 is 16 amino acids. CDR3 loop: CASSQVRGSGNQPQHF. CDR3 in DNA: TGCGCCAGCAGCCAAGTTCGAGGGAGCGGCAATCAGCCCCAGCATTTT.

This clonotype has just a few counts. The V call is TRBV20-1, the J call TRBJ2-3; no reliable D call. CDR3 length equals 14 residues. CDR1 and CDR2 from the germline V gene are DFQATT and SNEGSKA (reference sequence). V lost 5 bases and J lost 3, with 15 bases in between. CDR3 protein: CSAPSGGSTDTQYF. The CDR3 DNA follows: TGCAGTGCTCCCTCGGGTGGATCGACAGATACGCAGTATTTT.

This clonotype was detected only a few times. J is TRBJ1-2 and V is TRBV11-2; D is unclear. The CDR3 totals 13 residues. Germline CDR1 is SGHAT and CDR2 is FQNNGV. V lost 4 bases and J 8 bases, leaving 14 bases between the germline ends. The CDR3 DNA reads TGTGCCAGCAGCTCCCCAAGGCAGCCCGGCTACACCTTC. It encodes CASSSPRQPGYTF.

Remarks on this clonotype: Its ends do not fully match the called genes, so a read error is possible. V and J are TRBV11-3 and TRBJ2-2, with 7 bases that match TRBD2. CDR3 length: 15 amino acids. In germline, CDR1 is SGHNT, CDR2 YENEEA. The CDR3, as DNA: TGTGCCAACAGCCCGAGCGGGACCAACACCGGGGAGCTGTTTTTT. This sequence encodes CANSPSGTNTGELFF.

This clonotype was counted a few times. The chain combines TRBV6-5 with TRBJ1-6; weak D call: TRBD1 (6 bases). Deletions cut 2 bases from V and 10 bases from J, with 12 bases between. The CDR3 totals 14 residues. Germline V CDR1 and CDR2: MNHEY, SVGAGI. CDR3 sequence (DNA): TGTGCCAGCAGTTACGTCCAGGGGTGGTCACCCCTCCACTTT. Translation: CASSYVQGWSPLHF.

This clonotype showed up just a few times. The rearrangement uses TRBV14 and TRBJ1-2, with TRBD1 identical over 10 bases. Germline loops: CDR1 SGHDN, CDR2 FVKESK. This CDR3 comprises 16 residues. Trimming cost V 2 bases and J 1 base; bases outside gene matches: 4. CDR3 residues: CASSQTGQGFNYGYTF. The CDR3 DNA follows: TGTGCCAGCAGCCAAACGGGACAGGGGTTTAACTATGGCTACACCTTC.

This chain uses TRBV27 with TRBJ1-5, with TRBD1 identical over 7 bases. From germline, CDR1 is MNHEY and CDR2 SMNVEV (reference sequence). This CDR3 has 17 residues. V lost 6 bases to trimming and J lost 0 bases; unmatched junction nucleotides: 11. Here the CDR3 reads CASRDGTAPYSNQPQHF. The CDR3 nucleotides are TGTGCCAGCAGAGACGGGACAGCACCATATAGCAATCAGCCCCAGCATTTT.